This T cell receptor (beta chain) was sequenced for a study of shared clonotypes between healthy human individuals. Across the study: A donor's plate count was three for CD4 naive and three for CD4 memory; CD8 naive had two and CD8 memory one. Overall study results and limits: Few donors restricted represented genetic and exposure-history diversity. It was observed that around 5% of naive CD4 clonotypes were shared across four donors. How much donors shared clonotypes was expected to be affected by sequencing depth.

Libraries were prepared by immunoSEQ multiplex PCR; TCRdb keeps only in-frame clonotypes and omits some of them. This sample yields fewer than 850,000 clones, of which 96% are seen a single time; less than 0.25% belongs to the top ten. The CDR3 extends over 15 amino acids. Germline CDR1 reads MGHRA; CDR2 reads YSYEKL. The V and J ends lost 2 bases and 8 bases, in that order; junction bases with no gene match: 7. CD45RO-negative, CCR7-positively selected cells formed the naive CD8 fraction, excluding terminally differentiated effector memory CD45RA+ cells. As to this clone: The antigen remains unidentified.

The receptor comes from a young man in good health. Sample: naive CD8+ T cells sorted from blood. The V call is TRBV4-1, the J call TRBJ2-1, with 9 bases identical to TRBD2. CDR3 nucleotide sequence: TGCGCCAGCAGCCAAAATAGCGGGAGAAGCGATGAGCAGTTCTTC. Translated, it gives CASSQNSGRSDEQFF.